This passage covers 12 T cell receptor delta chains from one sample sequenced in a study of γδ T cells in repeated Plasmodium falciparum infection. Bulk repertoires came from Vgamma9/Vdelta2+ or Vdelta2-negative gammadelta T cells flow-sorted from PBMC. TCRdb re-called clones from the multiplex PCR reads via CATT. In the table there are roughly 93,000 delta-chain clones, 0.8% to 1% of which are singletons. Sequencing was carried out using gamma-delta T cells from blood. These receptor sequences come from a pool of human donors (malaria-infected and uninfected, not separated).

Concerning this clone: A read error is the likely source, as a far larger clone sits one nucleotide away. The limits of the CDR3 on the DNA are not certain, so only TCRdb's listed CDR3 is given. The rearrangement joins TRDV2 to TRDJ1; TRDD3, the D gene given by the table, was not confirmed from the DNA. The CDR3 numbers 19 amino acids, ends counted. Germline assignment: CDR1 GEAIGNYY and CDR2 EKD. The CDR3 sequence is CACDTVAGGSMLNTDKLIF.

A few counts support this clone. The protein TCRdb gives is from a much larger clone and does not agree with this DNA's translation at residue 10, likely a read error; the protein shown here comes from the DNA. The CDR3 is CACDPLGGPRSTDKLIF. The CDR3 DNA reads as TGTGCCTGTGACCCACTGGGGGGGCCTCGCTCCACCGATAAACTCATCTTT. The rearrangement links TRDV2 to TRDJ1; 8 nucleotides match TRDD3. The J gene, not given by TCRdb, was assigned here from a germline match of the nucleotide sequence. V shed 3 bases, J shed 1 base, and the junction held 12 bases outside the gene matches. CDR3 length: 17 residues. Germline CDR1 is GEAIGNYY and CDR2 is EKD.

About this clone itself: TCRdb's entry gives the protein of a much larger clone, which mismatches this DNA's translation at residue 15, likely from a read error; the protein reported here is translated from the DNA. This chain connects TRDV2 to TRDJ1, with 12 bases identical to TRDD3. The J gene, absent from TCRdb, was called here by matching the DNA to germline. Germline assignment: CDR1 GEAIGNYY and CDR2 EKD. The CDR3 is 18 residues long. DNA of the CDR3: TGTGCCTGTGACACTTCTCCGGTCTGGGGGATACGCAGCGATAGACTCATCTTT. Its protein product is CACDTSPVWGIRSDRLIF.

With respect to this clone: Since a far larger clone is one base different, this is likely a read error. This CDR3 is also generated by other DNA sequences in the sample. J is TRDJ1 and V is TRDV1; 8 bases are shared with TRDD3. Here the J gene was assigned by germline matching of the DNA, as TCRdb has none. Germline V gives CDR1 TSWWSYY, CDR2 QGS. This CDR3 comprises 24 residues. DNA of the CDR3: TGTGCCCTTGGGGAACGTCCTGTAACGTGGGGATACCTATTAGGACAACTGTACACCGATAAACTCATCTTT. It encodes CALGERPVTWGYLLGQLYTDKLIF.

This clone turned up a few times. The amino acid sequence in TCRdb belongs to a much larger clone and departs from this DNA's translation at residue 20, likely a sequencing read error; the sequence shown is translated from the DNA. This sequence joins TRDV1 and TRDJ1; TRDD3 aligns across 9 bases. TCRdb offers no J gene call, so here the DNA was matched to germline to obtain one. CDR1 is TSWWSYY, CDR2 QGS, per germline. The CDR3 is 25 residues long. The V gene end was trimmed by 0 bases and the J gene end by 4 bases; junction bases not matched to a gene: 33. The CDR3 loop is CALGELYPTFYPPGDTPKYIDKLIF. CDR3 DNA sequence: TGTGCTCTTGGGGAACTCTATCCTACGTTTTACCCCCCGGGGGATACTCCAAAATACATCGATAAACTCATCTTT.

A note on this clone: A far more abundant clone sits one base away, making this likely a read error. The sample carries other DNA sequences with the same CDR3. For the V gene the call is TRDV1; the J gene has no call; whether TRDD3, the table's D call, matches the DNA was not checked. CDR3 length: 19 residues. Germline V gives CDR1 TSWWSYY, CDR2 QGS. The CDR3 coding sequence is TGTGCTCTTTCCTACCGGGATGGTAGAGGGTTACAGTACACCGATAAGCTCATCTTT. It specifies CALSYRDGRGLQYTDKLIF.

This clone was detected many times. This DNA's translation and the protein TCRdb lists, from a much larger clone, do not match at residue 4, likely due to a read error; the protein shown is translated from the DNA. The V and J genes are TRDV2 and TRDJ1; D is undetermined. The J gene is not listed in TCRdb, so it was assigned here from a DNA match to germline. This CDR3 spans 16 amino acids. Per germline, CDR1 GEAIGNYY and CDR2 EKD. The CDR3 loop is CACGTVSQADTDKLIF. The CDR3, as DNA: TGTGCCTGTGGCACCGTCTCCCAAGCCGACACCGATAAACTCATCTTT.

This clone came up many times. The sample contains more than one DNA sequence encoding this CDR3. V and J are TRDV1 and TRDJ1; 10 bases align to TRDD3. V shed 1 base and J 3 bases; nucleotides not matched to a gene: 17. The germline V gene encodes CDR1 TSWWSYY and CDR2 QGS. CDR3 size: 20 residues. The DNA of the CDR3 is TGTGCTCTTGGGGAACAGGCCTACGTCTATCCCTGGGGGATAGCCGATAAACTCATCTTT. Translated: CALGEQAYVYPWGIADKLIF.

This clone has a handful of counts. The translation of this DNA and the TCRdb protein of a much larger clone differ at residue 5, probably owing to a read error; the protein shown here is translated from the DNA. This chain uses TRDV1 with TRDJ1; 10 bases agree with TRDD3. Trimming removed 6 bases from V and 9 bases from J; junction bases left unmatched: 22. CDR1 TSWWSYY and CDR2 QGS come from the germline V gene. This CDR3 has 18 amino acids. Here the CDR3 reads CALGPILPLWGITKQLIF. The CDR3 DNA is TGTGCTCTTGGTCCTATCTTACCTCTCTGGGGGATAACGAAGCAACTCATCTTT.

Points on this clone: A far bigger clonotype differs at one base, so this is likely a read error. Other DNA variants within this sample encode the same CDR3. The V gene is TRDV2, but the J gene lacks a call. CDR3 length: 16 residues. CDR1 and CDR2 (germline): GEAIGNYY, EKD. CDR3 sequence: CACDTDSGLGTDKLIF. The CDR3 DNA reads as TGTGCCTGTGACACCGATTCAGGTTTGGGAACCGATAAACTAATCTTT.

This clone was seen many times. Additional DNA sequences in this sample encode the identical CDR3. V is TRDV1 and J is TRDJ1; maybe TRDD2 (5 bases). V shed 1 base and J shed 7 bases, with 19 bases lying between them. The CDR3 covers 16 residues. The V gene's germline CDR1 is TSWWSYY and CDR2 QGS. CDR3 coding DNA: TGTGCTCTTGGGGAACAAAAGGTTTGGCACCTTCGTAAACTCATCTTT. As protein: CALGEQKVWHLRKLIF.

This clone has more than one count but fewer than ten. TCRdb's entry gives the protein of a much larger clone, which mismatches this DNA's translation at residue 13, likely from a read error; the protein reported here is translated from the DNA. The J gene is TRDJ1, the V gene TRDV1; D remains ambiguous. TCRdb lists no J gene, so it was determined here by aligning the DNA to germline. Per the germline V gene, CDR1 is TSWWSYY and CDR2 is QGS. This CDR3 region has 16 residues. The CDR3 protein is CALGIEQPAYTDRLIF. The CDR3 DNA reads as TGTGCTCTTGGGATCGAACAGCCCGCATACACCGATAGACTCATCTTT.